These 28 T cell receptor beta chains were all obtained from the same sample, sequenced in a study of blood T cell repertoires in COVID-19. The method was immunoSEQ multiplex PCR; TCRdb's version includes in-frame clones alone and lacks a portion of them. Here the sample spans a few hundred thousand clones, about 84% being singletons. Sample: peripheral blood. These receptors originate from a woman between 45 and 60 years old with acute or convalescent COVID-19.

This rearrangement joins TRBV6-4 to TRBJ2-3; 7 bases are a match to TRBD2. Trimming cost V 2 bases and J 2 bases; bases outside gene matches: 7. Germline CDR1 is MRHNA and CDR2 is SNTAGT. This CDR3 region has 16 residues. In nucleotides, the CDR3 is TGTGCCAGCAGTGACGATCCCGGGAGGTCCACAGATACGCAGTATTTT. Residues: CASSDDPGRSTDTQYF.

The V and J genes are TRBV9 and TRBJ2-5; tentatively, D is TRBD1 (6 bases). This CDR3 has 14 amino acids. In germline, CDR1 is SGDLS, CDR2 YYNGEE. Trimming cost V 4 bases and J 1 base, with 11 bases left between them. The chain's CDR3 is CASSYGQTQETQYF. The CDR3 nucleotides are TGTGCCAGCAGCTACGGACAGACCCAAGAGACCCAGTACTTC.

V is TRBV5-6 and J is TRBJ2-3; TRBD1 matches at 8 bases. In germline, CDR1 is SGHDT, CDR2 YYEEEE. The V segment lost 3 bases and the J segment 2 bases; nucleotides outside the gene matches: 5. There are 15 residues in the CDR3. The CDR3 loop reads CASSSDREFTDTQYF. CDR3 coding DNA: TGTGCCAGCAGCTCGGACAGGGAATTCACAGATACGCAGTATTTT.

The chain joins TRBV5-1 to TRBJ2-3; 8 bases agree with TRBD2. V was pared by 3 bases and J by 6 bases, with 12 bases of the junction left unmatched. CDR1 and CDR2 (germline): SGHRS, YFSETQ. The CDR3 runs to 16 residues. The DNA of the CDR3 is TGCGCCAGCAGCTCCACAGTCCCGGGACTAGTCGATACGCAGTATTTT. It translates to CASSSTVPGLVDTQYF.

The chain has TRBV18 and TRBJ2-7; TRBD1 aligns across 7 bases. V lost 2 bases, J lost 6 bases, and 10 bases stayed unmatched. Per the germline V gene, CDR1 is KGHSH and CDR2 is LQKENI. The CDR3 contains 15 residues. For the CDR3, the DNA is TGTGCCAGCTCACCAATGACAGGGTGGAGTGGCGAGCAGTACTTC. Protein sequence: CASSPMTGWSGEQYF.

The chain joins TRBV19 to TRBJ1-5; D is ambiguous. V shed 5 bases and J shed 6 bases, with 17 bases lying between them. The CDR3 contains 15 residues. The V gene's germline CDR1 is LNHDA and CDR2 SQIVND (reference sequence). In DNA, the CDR3 is TGTGCCAGTAGTCGCTCCAGCAGGTCGGTTCAGCCCCAGCATTTT. This codes for CASSRSSRSVQPQHF.

This clone was found a few times. The genes are TRBV30 and TRBJ2-4, with no clear D. CDR1 is GTSNPN, CDR2 SVGIG, per germline (reference sequence). The V end lost 3 bases, the J end lost 4 bases, and 4 bases lay between the germline ends. The CDR3 loop spans 11 amino acids. In DNA, the CDR3 is TGTGCCTGGAGCTTAAAAAACATTCAGTACTTC. Amino acid sequence: CAWSLKNIQYF. The full variable domain, rest sourced from reference TRBV30 and TRBJ2-4, is SQTIHQWPATLVQPVGSPLSLECTVEGTSNPNLYWYRQAAGRGLQLLFYSVGIGQISSEVPQNLSASRPQDRQFILSSKKLLLSDSGFYLCAWSLKNIQYFGAGTRLSVL.

The rearrangement links TRBV5-1 to TRBJ2-7, with 7 nucleotides matching TRBD1. The CDR3 has 14 residues. Germline trimming cut 4 bases from V and 4 bases from J; bases unmatched to any gene: 8. Germline CDR1 SGHRS, CDR2 YFSETQ. CDR3 in amino acids: CASSPSTGLYEQYF. The CDR3 DNA is TGCGCCAGCAGCCCCTCGACAGGGTTGTACGAGCAGTACTTC. The variable domain in full, completed from reference TRBV5-1 and TRBJ2-7, reads KAGVTQTPRYLIKTRGQQVTLSCSPISGHRSVSWYQQTPGQGLQFLFEYFSETQRNKGNFPGRFSGRQFSNSRSEMNVSTLELGDSALYLCASSPSTGLYEQYFGPGTRLTVT.

V gene TRBV18 combines with J gene TRBJ1-2, with a tentative D call TRBD1 (5 bases). V was shortened by 6 bases and J by 8 bases, with 16 bases between the two germline ends. The CDR3 consists of 13 residues. Germline V gene sequence: CDR1 KGHSH, CDR2 LQKENI. The CDR3 region has the DNA TGTGCCAGCTCCCAGGGTTTGGGAGGCGGCTACACCTTC. Translating gives CASSQGLGGGYTF.

In its sample, this clone was seen a few times. The V call is TRBV5-1, the J call TRBJ1-1; no definite D call. Trimming pared 1 base from V and 1 base from J, leaving 11 bases between. Per the germline V gene, CDR1 is SGHRS and CDR2 is YFSETQ. The CDR3 is 15 residues long. In DNA form, the CDR3 reads TGCGCCAGCAGCTTGAGTGCAGTTTCGAACACTGAAGCTTTCTTT. This encodes CASSLSAVSNTEAFF.

The chain carries TRBV6-6 and TRBJ1-2, with 9 bases identical to TRBD1. The CDR3 consists of 14 residues. J lost 2 bases, V lost 10 bases, and 8 bases had no gene match. Germline V gene lookup returns CDR1 MNHNY and CDR2 SVGAGI (reference sequence). CDR3 coding DNA: TGTGCCATACGACAGGGGGTAGGGAACTATGGCTACACCTTC. Its protein product is CAIRQGVGNYGYTF.

This clone was recorded a few times. This sequence joins TRBV7-9 and TRBJ2-5; D may be TRBD1 (7 bases). Deletions cut 10 bases from V and 1 base from J, with 16 bases between. The CDR3 totals 14 residues. Germline loops: CDR1 SEHNR, CDR2 FQNEAQ (reference sequence). This CDR3 reads CAINGQEGQETQYF. DNA for the CDR3: TGTGCCATAAACGGACAGGAGGGCCAAGAGACCCAGTACTTC.

This chain joins TRBV28 and TRBJ1-5; 9 bases are shared with TRBD1. The germline V gene encodes CDR1 MDHEN and CDR2 SYDVKM. The CDR3 spans 18 residues. After removal of 5 bases from V and 0 bases from J, the junction contained 11 bases not matched to a gene. The CDR3 loop reads CASSESRDREFSNQPQHF. DNA of the CDR3: TGTGCCAGCAGTGAGTCCCGGGACAGGGAATTTAGCAATCAGCCCCAGCATTTT.

About this clone itself: The sample carries other DNA sequences with the same CDR3. The rearrangement joins TRBV2 to TRBJ2-3; D uncertain. V lost 8 bases, J lost 0 bases, and 12 bases lay in between. The CDR3 is 14 residues long. The germline V gene encodes CDR1 SNHLY and CDR2 FYNNEI. The CDR3 spells CASSALTSTDTQYF. In DNA form, the CDR3 reads TGTGCCAGCTCCGCCTTAACTAGCACAGATACGCAGTATTTT. Full variable domain (missing parts from reference TRBV2 and TRBJ2-3): EPEVTQTPSHQVTQMGQEVILRCVPISNHLYFYWYRQILGQKVEFLVSFYNNEISEKSEIFDDQFSVERPDGSNFTLKIRSTKLEDSAMYFCASSALTSTDTQYFGPGTRLTVL.

This chain uses TRBV11-1 with TRBJ2-1, with D uncertain. Trimming took 5 bases from V and 0 from J, leaving 14 bases between them. Germline V gives CDR1 SGHAT, CDR2 FQDESV (reference sequence). The CDR3 covers 16 residues. CDR3 region: CASSPADLSSYNEQFF. CDR3 sequence (DNA): TGTGCCAGCAGCCCCGCAGACTTGAGCTCCTACAATGAGCAGTTCTTC. Together with reference TRBV11-1 and TRBJ2-1, the CDR3 gives the full variable domain: EAEVAQSPRYKITEKSQAVAFWCDPISGHATLYWYRQILGQGPELLVQFQDESVVDDSQLPKDRFSAERLKGVDSTLKIQPAELGDSAMYLCASSPADLSSYNEQFFGPGTRLTVL.

The chain recombines TRBV7-8 with TRBJ1-1; TRBD1 is a possible D gene (6 bases). Looked up from germline, CDR1 is SGHVS and CDR2 is FQNEAQ. The CDR3 extends over 14 amino acids. Trimming pared 8 bases from V and 0 bases from J, leaving 13 bases between. CDR3 in DNA: TGTGCCAGCGTGCCGGACAGCCTGAACACTGAAGCTTTCTTT. Translation: CASVPDSLNTEAFF.

The chain combines TRBV7-8 with TRBJ2-7, with D maybe TRBD2 (5 bases). V was cut by 4 bases and J by 1 base, with 11 bases left in between. The CDR3 contains 14 residues. Germline CDR1 is SGHVS and CDR2 is FQNEAQ. The DNA of the CDR3 is TGTGCCAGCAGCTCCGGACTCGTTTCCTACGAGCAGTACTTC. It yields the protein CASSSGLVSYEQYF.

The gene calls are TRBV5-1 and TRBJ1-2, with D uncertain. Germline loops: CDR1 SGHRS, CDR2 YFSETQ. The CDR3 loop spans 12 amino acids. With 5 bases removed from V and 6 bases from J, the gap between germline ends came to 11 bases. CDR3 sequence reads: CASRTGGDGYTF. The CDR3, as DNA: TGCGCCAGCAGGACCGGAGGTGATGGCTACACCTTC.

The chain recombines TRBV24-1 with TRBJ2-1; 9 nucleotides match TRBD2. There are 16 residues in the CDR3. The V gene end was trimmed by 7 bases and the J gene end by 9 bases; junction bases not matched to a gene: 15. Germline V gives CDR1 KGHDR, CDR2 SFDVKD. In DNA, the CDR3 is TGTGCCACCAGCTCATTAGCGGGACTAGCTATGGGTGAGCAGTTCTTC. Protein sequence: CATSSLAGLAMGEQFF.

The CDR3 region has the DNA TGTGCCATCAGTGACTACGACAGGGGGCATCAGCCCCAGCATTTT. Protein: CAISDYDRGHQPQHF. The chain joins TRBV10-3 to TRBJ1-5; 10 bases agree with TRBD1. This CDR3 contains 15 residues. Germline V lookup: CDR1 ENHRY, CDR2 SYGVKD. Germline trimming cut 3 bases from V and 5 bases from J; bases unmatched to any gene: 4.

The chain couples TRBV25-1 to TRBJ2-7, with TRBD2 matching 14 bases. The germline V gene has CDR1 MGHDK and CDR2 SYGVNS. V gave up 8 bases and J gave up 7 bases; unmatched junction bases: 7. This CDR3 spans 14 amino acids. The CDR3 bases are TGTGCCAGCCGCCAGACTAGCGGGAGGGTTGAGCAGTACTTC. Its translation is CASRQTSGRVEQYF.

The chain combines TRBV6-5 with TRBJ2-3; 8 bases map to TRBD1. The V gene's germline CDR1 is MNHEY and CDR2 SVGAGI. The CDR3 consists of 15 residues. V lost 8 bases to trimming and J lost 1 base; unmatched junction nucleotides: 8. As DNA, the CDR3 is TGTGCCAGCTCTACCCCGGACAGGGGCACAGATACGCAGTATTTT. Translation gives CASSTPDRGTDTQYF.

The chain links TRBV10-2 to TRBJ2-5, with 9 bases aligning to TRBD2. Germline V gene sequence: CDR1 WSHSY, CDR2 SAAADI. The CDR3 is 14 amino acids. V shed 6 bases, J shed 5 bases, and the junction held 7 bases outside the gene matches. CDR3 amino acids: CASREGLASETQYF. DNA of the CDR3: TGCGCCAGCAGGGAGGGACTAGCTAGTGAGACCCAGTACTTC.

The chain uses TRBV6-7 and TRBJ1-5; D is ambiguous. TRBV6-7 is labeled an ORF, and its function is uncertain. This CDR3 has 19 amino acids. Trimming removed 2 bases from V and 1 base from J, with 21 bases in between. The CDR3 spells CASSYPMGIGRCSNQPQHF. The CDR3 nucleotides are TGTGCCAGCAGTTACCCAATGGGCATCGGGAGGTGCAGCAATCAGCCCCAGCATTTT.

The V gene is TRBV19, the J gene TRBJ1-1; no definite D call. The germline CDR1 and CDR2 sequences are LNHDA and SQIVND (reference sequence). The CDR3 totals 15 residues. The V end was cut by 3 bases, the J end by 0 bases, with 11 bases between. The CDR3: CASSIEGNMNTEAFF. CDR3 nucleotide sequence: TGTGCCAGTAGTATTGAGGGCAACATGAACACTGAAGCTTTCTTT.

The CDR3 loop reads CASSPLRQGGSYEQYF. The CDR3 nucleotides read TGTGCCAGCAGCCCTCTCCGACAGGGCGGATCTTACGAGCAGTACTTC. The chain couples TRBV5-5 to TRBJ2-7; the match to TRBD1 covers 7 bases. Unmatched junction bases numbered 14, after V lost 4 bases and J lost 4 bases. Germline V gives CDR1 SGHKS, CDR2 YYEKEE (reference sequence). This CDR3 comprises 16 residues. The full variable domain, in which reference TRBV5-5 and TRBJ2-7 provide the parts outside the CDR3, is DAGVTQSPTHLIKTRGQQVTLRCSPISGHKSVSWYQQVLGQGPQFIFQYYEKEERGRGNFPDRFSARQFPNYSSELNVNALLLGDSALYLCASSPLRQGGSYEQYFGPGTRLTVT.

The V and J genes are TRBV27 and TRBJ2-1; D not resolved. The CDR3 consists of 16 residues. Germline CDR1 MNHEY, CDR2 SMNVEV (reference sequence). Trimming stripped 0 bases from V and 0 bases from J, with 9 bases between. In nucleotides, the CDR3 is TGTGCCAGCAGTTTATCGGCAGGCGACTCCTACAATGAGCAGTTCTTC. This sequence encodes CASSLSAGDSYNEQFF.

The V and J genes are TRBV28 and TRBJ1-2; weak D call: TRBD1 (6 bases). V lost 2 bases and J 4 bases, leaving 14 bases between the germline ends. This CDR3 is built from 15 residues. The germline gives CDR1 MDHEN, CDR2 SYDVKM. In DNA, the CDR3 is TGTGCCAGCAGTTTAGGGCAGGGGTTAATCTATGGCTACACCTTC. This translates into CASSLGQGLIYGYTF.